This entry describes one T cell receptor beta chain. Its cognate antigen is unknown. These data are taken from a study of CXCR3-negative and CXCR3-positive naive CD8 T cells. About the study: Cumulative TRB read yield was 130 million to 150 million, averaging about 1.5 +/- 0.3 million per library.

The study, taken as a whole, reports: CXCR3-negative naive cells had less hydrophobic TRB CDR3s than did CXCR3-positive naive cells. Comparably high diversity marked both naive subsets, whereas memory CD8+ cells had much lower diversity.

Germline CDR1 MNHNY, CDR2 SVGAGI (reference sequence). The CDR3 covers 20 residues. Phenotypically, naive CD8+ T cells corresponded to CD45RO-CCR7+CD27+CD95-. All TRB cDNA libraries came from 5' RACE performed with UMI labels. Reprocessing the 5' RACE reads, TCRdb reports a single entry for every CDR3 protein and omits DNA. This table lists tens of thousands of distinct CDR3 sequences. This receptor was identified in a human donor in good health. Some clones in this sample may be carry-over from other donors' samples. The chain carries TRBV6-6 and TRBJ1-2; TCRdb gives TRBD1 as the D gene, but with no DNA this cannot be confirmed. Sample: naive CXCR3- CD8+ T cells from blood. This sample's subset: CD45RO-CCR7+CD27+CD95- naive CD8+ T cells lacking CXCR3 (TNR3-). This CDR3 is CASSYSPRQGRYTANYGYTF.